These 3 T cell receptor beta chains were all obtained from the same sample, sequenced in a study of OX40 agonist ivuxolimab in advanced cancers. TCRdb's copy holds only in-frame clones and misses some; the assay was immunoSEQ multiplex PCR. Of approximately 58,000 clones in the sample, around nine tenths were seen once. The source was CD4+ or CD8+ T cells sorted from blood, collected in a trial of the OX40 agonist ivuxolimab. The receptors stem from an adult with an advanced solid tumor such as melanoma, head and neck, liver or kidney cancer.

The CDR3 here is CASSLGLSGKGETQYF. The CDR3 DNA sequence: TGTGCCAGCAGCTTAGGCCTCAGCGGGAAGGGAGAGACCCAGTACTTC. The rearrangement joins TRBV7-3 to TRBJ2-5, with 7 nucleotides matching TRBD2. CDR1 SGHTA and CDR2 FQGTGA come from the germline V gene. With V trimmed by 2 bases and J by 4 bases, 10 bases remained unmatched. The CDR3 spans 16 residues.

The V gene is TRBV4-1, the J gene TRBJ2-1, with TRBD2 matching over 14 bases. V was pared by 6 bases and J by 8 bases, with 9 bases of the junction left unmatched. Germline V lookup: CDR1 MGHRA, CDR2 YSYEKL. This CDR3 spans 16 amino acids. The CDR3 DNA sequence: TGCGCCAGCAGTCCCGGGACTAGCGGGAGTAGCGATGAGCAGTTCTTC. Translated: CASSPGTSGSSDEQFF.

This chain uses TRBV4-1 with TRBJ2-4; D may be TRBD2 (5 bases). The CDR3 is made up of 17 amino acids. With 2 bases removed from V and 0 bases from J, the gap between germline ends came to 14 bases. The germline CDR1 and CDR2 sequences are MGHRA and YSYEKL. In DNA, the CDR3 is TGCGCCAGCAGCCAATCGACGGGGATTCTAGCCAAAAACATTCAGTACTTC. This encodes CASSQSTGILAKNIQYF.